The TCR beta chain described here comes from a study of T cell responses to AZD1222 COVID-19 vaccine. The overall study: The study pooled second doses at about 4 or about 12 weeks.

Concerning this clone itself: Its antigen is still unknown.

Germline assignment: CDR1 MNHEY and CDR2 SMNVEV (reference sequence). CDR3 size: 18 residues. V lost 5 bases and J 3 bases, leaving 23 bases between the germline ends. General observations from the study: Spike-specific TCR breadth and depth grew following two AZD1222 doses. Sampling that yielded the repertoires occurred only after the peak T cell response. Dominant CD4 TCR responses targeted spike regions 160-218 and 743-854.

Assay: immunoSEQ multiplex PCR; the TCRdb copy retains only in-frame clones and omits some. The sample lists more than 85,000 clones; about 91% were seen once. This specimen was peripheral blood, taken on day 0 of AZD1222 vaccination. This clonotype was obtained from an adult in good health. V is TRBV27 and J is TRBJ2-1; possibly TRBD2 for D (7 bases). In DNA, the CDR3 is TGTGCCAGCAGTACCCGGGGGGCTAGCGTTAACTTCTACAATGAGCAGTTCTTC. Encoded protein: CASSTRGASVNFYNEQFF.